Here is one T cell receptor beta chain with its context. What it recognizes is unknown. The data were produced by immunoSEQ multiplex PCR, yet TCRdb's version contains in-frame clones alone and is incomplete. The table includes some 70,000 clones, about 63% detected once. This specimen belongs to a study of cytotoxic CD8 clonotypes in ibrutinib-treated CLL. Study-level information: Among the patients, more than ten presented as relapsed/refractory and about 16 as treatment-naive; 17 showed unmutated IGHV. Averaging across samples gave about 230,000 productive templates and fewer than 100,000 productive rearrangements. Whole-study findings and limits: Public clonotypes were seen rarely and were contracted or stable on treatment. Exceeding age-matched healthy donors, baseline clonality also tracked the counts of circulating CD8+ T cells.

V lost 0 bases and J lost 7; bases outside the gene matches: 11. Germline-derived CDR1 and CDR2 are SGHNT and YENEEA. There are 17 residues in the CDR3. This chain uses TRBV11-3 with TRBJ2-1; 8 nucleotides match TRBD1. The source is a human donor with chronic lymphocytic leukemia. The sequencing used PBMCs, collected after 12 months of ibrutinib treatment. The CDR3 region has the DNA TGTGCCAGCAGCTTAGAATTGGGGACAGGTCACGGTAATGAGCAGTTCTTC. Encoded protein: CASSLELGTGHGNEQFF.